Following are 10 T cell receptor beta chains from one sample sequenced in a study of OX40 agonist ivuxolimab in advanced cancers. Libraries were made using the immunoSEQ multiplex PCR assay. The clones in this table, taken by TCRdb from immuneACCESS, are in-frame only. Not every clone is retained; where verified, under half of the shortfall comes from an unresolved V gene, and the cause of the rest is unknown. For this sample the table gives about 50,000 clones, of which about 80% were detected only once. Of the sample, about 3% is held by the ten largest clones. Sequenced here: CD4+ or CD8+ T cells sorted from blood, sampled in a trial of the OX40 agonist ivuxolimab. Receptors were obtained from an adult with an advanced solid tumor such as melanoma, head and neck, liver or kidney cancer.

This clone has more than one count but fewer than ten. The chain combines TRBV10-3 with TRBJ2-3; 7 nucleotides match TRBD2. The germline gives CDR1 ENHRY, CDR2 SYGVKD. The CDR3 covers 16 residues. The ends lost 4 bases at V and 0 bases at J; junction bases unmatched: 7. CDR3 sequence: CAISGGARGSTDTQYF. CDR3 DNA: TGTGCCATCAGTGGAGGGGCGCGGGGGAGCACAGATACGCAGTATTTT.

This rearrangement joins TRBV9 to TRBJ2-7; 10 bases agree with TRBD2. The CDR3 loop spans 15 amino acids. The germline gives CDR1 SGDLS, CDR2 YYNGEE. Unmatched junction bases numbered 2, after V lost 0 bases and J lost 2 bases. The CDR3 spells CASSVELAGPYEQYF. DNA of the CDR3: TGTGCCAGCAGCGTAGAACTAGCGGGGCCCTACGAGCAGTACTTC.

The chain is built from TRBV5-1 and TRBJ1-1, with D hard to call. Germline CDR1 SGHRS, CDR2 YFSETQ. The CDR3 consists of 13 residues. Deletions cut 4 bases from V and 8 bases from J, with 15 bases between. For the CDR3, the DNA is TGCGCCAGCAGCCACCCGGGAAGGCCGGAAGCTTTCTTT. Its protein is CASSHPGRPEAFF.

This clone has only a few counts. The rearrangement links TRBV19 to TRBJ1-2; 9 positions match TRBD1. V was pared by 4 bases and J by 4 bases, with 10 bases of the junction left unmatched. The CDR3 is 16 amino acids. Germline CDR1 is LNHDA and CDR2 is SQIVND (reference sequence). This CDR3 reads CASSTFVMGQGYGYTF. The CDR3 nucleotides are TGTGCCAGTAGTACCTTCGTGATGGGACAGGGCTATGGCTACACCTTC.

In its sample, this clone was seen once. Written as DNA, the CDR3 is TGTGCCACCAGCCCCGGGACCATAGAGACCCAGTACTTC. Amino acids: CATSPGTIETQYF. The J gene is TRBJ2-5, the V gene TRBV15; either TRBD1 or TRBD2 may supply D (5 bases each). The germline V gene encodes CDR1 LNHNV and CDR2 YYDKDF (reference sequence). Trimming stripped 5 bases from V and 4 bases from J, with 11 bases between. This CDR3 is 13 amino acids long.

The V and J genes are TRBV2 and TRBJ2-1, with 10 nucleotides matching TRBD2. The CDR3 is 16 amino acids. CDR1 is SNHLY and CDR2 is FYNNEI in the germline V gene. Losses at the gene ends were 1 base for V and 6 bases for J; bases not matched to a gene: 6. The CDR3 DNA follows: TGTGCCAGCAGTGAAGAGGCTAGCGGGGGTGTCAATGAGCAGTTCTTC. As protein: CASSEEASGGVNEQFF. The full variable domain, its missing parts supplied by reference TRBV2 and TRBJ2-1, is EPEVTQTPSHQVTQMGQEVILRCVPISNHLYFYWYRQILGQKVEFLVSFYNNEISEKSEIFDDQFSVERPDGSNFTLKIRSTKLEDSAMYFCASSEEASGGVNEQFFGPGTRLTVL.

This sequence joins TRBV19 and TRBJ2-1; 7 bases fit TRBD2. V shed 5 bases and J 9 bases; nucleotides not matched to a gene: 19. The CDR3 totals 17 residues. The germline gives CDR1 LNHDA, CDR2 SQIVND (reference sequence). Here the CDR3 DNA reads TGTGCCAGTAGTCCCGGGGGGACTCATGGGGGAATAGGTGAGCAGTTCTTC. Its translation: CASSPGGTHGGIGEQFF.

The chain couples TRBV19 to TRBJ1-2; tentatively, D is TRBD1 (6 bases). V lost 6 bases and J lost 4, with 18 bases in between. The CDR3 has 15 amino acids. Germline V CDR1 and CDR2: LNHDA, SQIVND (reference sequence). The CDR3 loop is CASRQGRGDGYGYTF. In DNA, the CDR3 is TGTGCCAGTAGACAGGGTCGGGGGGATGGCTATGGCTACACCTTC.

V gene TRBV9 combines with J gene TRBJ1-4; D gene ambiguous. V shed 3 bases and J shed 2 bases, with 11 bases lying between them. The CDR3 contains 15 residues. Germline CDR1 SGDLS, CDR2 YYNGEE. The CDR3 sequence is CASSASVKTNEKLFF. The CDR3, as DNA: TGTGCCAGCAGCGCATCAGTGAAGACTAATGAAAAACTGTTTTTT.

The V and J genes are TRBV5-6 and TRBJ2-2; D is uncertain. CDR1 is SGHDT, CDR2 YYEEEE, per germline. V was clipped by 2 bases and J by 7 bases, with 6 bases between them. The CDR3 is 12 residues long. DNA for the CDR3: TGTGCCAGCAGCTTTGGCCGCGGGGAGCTGTTTTTT. This translates into CASSFGRGELFF.